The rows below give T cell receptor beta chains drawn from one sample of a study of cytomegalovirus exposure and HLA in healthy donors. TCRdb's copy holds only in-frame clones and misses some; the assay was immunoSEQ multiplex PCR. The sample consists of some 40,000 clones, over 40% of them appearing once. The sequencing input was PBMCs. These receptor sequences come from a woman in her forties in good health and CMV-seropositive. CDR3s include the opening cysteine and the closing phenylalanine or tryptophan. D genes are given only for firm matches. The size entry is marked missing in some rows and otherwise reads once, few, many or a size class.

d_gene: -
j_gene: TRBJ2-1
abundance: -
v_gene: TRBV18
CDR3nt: TGTGCCAGCTCATTGAGACAGTACAATGAGCAGTTCTTC
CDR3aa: CASSLRQYNEQFF

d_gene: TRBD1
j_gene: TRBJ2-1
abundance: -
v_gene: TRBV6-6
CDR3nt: TGTGCCAGCAGTTTACAACAGGGGGCATGGAATGAGCAGTTCTTC
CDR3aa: CASSLQQGAWNEQFF

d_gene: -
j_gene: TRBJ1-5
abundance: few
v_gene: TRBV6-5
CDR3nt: TGTGCCAGCAGTCCGGGGGAGAATCAGCCCCAGCATTTT
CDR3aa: CASSPGENQPQHF

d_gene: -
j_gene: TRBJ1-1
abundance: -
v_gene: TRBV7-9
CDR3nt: TGTGCCAGCAGCTTAGCCCGGTTGAACACTGAAGCTTTCTTT
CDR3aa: CASSLARLNTEAFF

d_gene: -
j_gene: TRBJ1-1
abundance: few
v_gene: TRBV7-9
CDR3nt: TGTGCCAGCAGCCCCATGAGAAGGACAGCGCTCTTTGTGGGAGCTTTCTTT
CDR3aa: CASSPMRRTALFVGAFF

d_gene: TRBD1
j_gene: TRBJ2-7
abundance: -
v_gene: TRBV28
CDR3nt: TGTGCCAGCAGTTCCTCGGACAGGGACGAGCAGTACTTC
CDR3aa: CASSSSDRDEQYF

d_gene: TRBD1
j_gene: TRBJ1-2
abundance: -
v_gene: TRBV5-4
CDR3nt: TGTGCCAGCAGCCCCCAGGGGGCTGGCTACACCTTC
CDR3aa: CASSPQGAGYTF

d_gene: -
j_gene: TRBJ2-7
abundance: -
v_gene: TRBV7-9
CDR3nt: TGTGCCAGCAGCTTAGGGGCAGGCCAAACCCGGTACTTC
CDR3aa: CASSLGAGQTRYF

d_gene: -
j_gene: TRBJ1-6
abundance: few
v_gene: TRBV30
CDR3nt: TGTGCCTGGAATAGGGGTTCGGGTTCACCCCTCCACTTT
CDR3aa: CAWNRGSGSPLHF

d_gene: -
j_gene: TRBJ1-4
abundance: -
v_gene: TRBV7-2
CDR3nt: TGTGCCAGCAGCTTAGGTCAGGGAGGCGAAAAACTGTTTTTT
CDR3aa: CASSLGQGGEKLFF

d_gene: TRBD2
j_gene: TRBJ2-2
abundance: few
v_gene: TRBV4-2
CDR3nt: TGTGCCAGCAGCCAAGACCGAACTAGCGGGGGCCCTAGGACCGGGGAGCTGTTTTTT
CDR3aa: CASSQDRTSGGPRTGELFF

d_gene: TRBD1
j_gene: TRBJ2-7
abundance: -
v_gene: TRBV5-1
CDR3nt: TGCGCCAGCAGCTCGGGACAGGGGGTCAACGAGCAGTACTTC
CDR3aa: CASSSGQGVNEQYF

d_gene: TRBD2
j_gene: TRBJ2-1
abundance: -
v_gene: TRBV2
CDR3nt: TGTGCCAGCAAGGGTAGCGGGGGTCTGAATGAGCAGTTCTTC
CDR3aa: CASKGSGGLNEQFF

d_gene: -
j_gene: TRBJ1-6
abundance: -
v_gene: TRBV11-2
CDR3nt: TGTGCCAGCAGCTTATTGGGCGAACCAAATTCACCCCTCCACTTT
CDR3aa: CASSLLGEPNSPLHF

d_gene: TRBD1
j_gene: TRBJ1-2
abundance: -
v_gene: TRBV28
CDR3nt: TGTGCCAGCAGCAAGGCAGGGGGCGCGCGGTACTATGGCTACACCTTC
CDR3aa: CASSKAGGARYYGYTF

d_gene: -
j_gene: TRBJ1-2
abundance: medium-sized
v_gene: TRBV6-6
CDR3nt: TGTGCCAGCAGTGGGGCCCAGGCTGGCTACACCTTC
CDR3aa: CASSGAQAGYTF

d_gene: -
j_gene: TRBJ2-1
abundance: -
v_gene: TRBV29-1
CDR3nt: TGCAGCGTTGAAGGGCAGGGCCTAAATGAGCAGTTCTTC
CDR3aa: CSVEGQGLNEQFF

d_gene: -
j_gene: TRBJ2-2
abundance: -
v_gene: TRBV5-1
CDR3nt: TGCGCCAGCAGCTTGGGAGGCGCGAACACCGGGGAGCTGTTTTTT
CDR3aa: CASSLGGANTGELFF

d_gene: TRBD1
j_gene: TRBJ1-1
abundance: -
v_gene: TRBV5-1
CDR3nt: TGCGCCAGCAGCCGACGGACAGGGGGGGACACTGAAGCTTTCTTT
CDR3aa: CASSRRTGGDTEAFF

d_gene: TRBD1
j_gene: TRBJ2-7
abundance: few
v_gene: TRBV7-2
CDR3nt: TGTGCCAGCAGCACCTCCGGGACAGTCGAATACGAGCAGTACTTC
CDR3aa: CASSTSGTVEYEQYF

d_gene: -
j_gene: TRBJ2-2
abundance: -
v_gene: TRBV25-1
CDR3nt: TGTGCCAGCAGTGACCGGTCCAACACCGGGGAGCTGTTTTTT
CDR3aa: CASSDRSNTGELFF

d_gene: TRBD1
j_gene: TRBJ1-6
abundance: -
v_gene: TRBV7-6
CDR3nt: TGTGCCAGCAGCTTCGACAGGGGTTCACCCCTCCACTTT
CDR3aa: CASSFDRGSPLHF

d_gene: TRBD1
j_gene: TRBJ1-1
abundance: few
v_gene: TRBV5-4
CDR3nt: TGTGCCAGCAGGAAACCGGGACAGGGGGCGAAGAACACTGAAGCTTTCTTT
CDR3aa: CASRKPGQGAKNTEAFF

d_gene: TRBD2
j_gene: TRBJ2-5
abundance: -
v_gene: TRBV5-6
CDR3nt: TGTGCCAGCAGCACGACTAGCGGCCAAGAGACCCAGTACTTC
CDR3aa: CASSTTSGQETQYF

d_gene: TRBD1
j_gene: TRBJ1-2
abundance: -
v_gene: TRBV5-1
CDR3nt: TGCGCCAGCACACCGTCCGGGACAGGGACCAACTATGGCTACACCTTC
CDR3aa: CASTPSGTGTNYGYTF

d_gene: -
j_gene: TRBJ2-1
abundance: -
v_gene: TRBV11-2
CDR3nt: TGTGCCAGCAGCTTAGAATCAAGGGGATCCTACAATGAGCAGTTCTTC
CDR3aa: CASSLESRGSYNEQFF

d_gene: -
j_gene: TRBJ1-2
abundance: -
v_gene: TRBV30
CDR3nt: TGTGCCTGGACCAGATCCTGGGAGGGCTACACCTTC
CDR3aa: CAWTRSWEGYTF

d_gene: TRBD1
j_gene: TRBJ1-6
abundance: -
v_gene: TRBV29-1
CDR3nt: TGCAGCGTCAGTACAGGGGTGGATTCACCCCTCCACTTT
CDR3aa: CSVSTGVDSPLHF

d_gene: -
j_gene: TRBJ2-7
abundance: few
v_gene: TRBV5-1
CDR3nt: TGCGCCAGCAGCAACGTCCCGGGAGCATCCTACGAGCAGTACTTC
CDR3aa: CASSNVPGASYEQYF

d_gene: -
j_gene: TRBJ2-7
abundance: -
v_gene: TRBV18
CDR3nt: TGTGCCAGCTCACCGTCACAGCCTGCCTACGAGCAGTACTTC
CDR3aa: CASSPSQPAYEQYF

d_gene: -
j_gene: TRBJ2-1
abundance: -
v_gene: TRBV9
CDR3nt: TGTGCCAGCACCGGGGGGCTTTCCTACAATGAGCAGTTCTTC
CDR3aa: CASTGGLSYNEQFF

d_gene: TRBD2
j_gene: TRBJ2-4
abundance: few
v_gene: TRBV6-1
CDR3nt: TGTGCCAGCAGTGCGGGACTAGCGGGGGGACTGATTCAGTACTTC
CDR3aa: CASSAGLAGGLIQYF

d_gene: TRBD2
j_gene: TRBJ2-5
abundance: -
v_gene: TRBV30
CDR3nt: TGTGCCTGGACCATCGGACTAGCGGGGGAGACCCAGTACTTC
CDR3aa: CAWTIGLAGETQYF

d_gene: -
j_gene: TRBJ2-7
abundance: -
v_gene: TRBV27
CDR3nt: TGTGCCAGCAGTTTACCCCTAACCTACGAGCAGTACTTC
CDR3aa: CASSLPLTYEQYF

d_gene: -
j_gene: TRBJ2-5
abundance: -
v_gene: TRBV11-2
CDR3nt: TGTGCCAGTATGGACAGCCAAGAGACCCAGTACTTC
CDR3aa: CASMDSQETQYF

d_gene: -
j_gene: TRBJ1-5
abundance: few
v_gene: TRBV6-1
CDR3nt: TGTGCCAGCAGCCTAACAGGGTATAGCAATCAGCCCCAGCATTTT
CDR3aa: CASSLTGYSNQPQHF

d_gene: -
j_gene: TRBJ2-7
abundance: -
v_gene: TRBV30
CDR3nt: TGTGCCTGGAGTGTTTTCTCGGGGAGGTCCTACGAGCAGTACTTC
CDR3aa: CAWSVFSGRSYEQYF

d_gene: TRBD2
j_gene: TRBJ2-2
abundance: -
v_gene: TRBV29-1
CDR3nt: TGCAGCGTTTACTCTAGCGGGGGGGCCGGGGAGCTGTTTTTT
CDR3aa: CSVYSSGGAGELFF

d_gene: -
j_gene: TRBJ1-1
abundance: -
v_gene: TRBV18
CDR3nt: TGTGCCAGCTGCCTAACCACAGGGAGGAACACTGAAGCTTTCTTT
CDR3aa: CASCLTTGRNTEAFF

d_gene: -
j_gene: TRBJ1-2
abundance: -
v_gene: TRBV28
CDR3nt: TGTGCCAGCAGTCGCTGGGGGGAGGTCTATGGCTACACCTTC
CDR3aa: CASSRWGEVYGYTF

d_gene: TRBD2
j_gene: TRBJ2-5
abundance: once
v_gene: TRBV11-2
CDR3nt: TGTGCCAGCAGCTTAGCTGGTAGCGGGGGGGCTGTTAAGACCCAGTACTTC
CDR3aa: CASSLAGSGGAVKTQYF

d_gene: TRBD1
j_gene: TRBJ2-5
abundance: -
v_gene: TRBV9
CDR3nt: TGTGCCAGCAGCGAGACCGGGACAGGGGTAGAGACCCAGTACTTC
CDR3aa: CASSETGTGVETQYF

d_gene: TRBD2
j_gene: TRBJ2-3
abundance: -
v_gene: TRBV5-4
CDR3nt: TGTGCCAGCAGCTCCGGACTAGCGGGGGTCACAGATACGCAGTATTTT
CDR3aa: CASSSGLAGVTDTQYF

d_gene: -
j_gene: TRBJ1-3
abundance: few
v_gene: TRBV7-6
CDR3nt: TGTGCCAGCAGCCTTACAGGGAATGGAAACACCATATATTTT
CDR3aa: CASSLTGNGNTIYF

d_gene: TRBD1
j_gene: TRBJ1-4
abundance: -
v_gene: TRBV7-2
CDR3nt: TGTGCCAGCAGCTTTACAGGGGTGTTTCATGAAAAACTGTTTTTT
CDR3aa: CASSFTGVFHEKLFF

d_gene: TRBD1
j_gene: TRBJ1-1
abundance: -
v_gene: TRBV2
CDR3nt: TGTGCCAGCAGTACAGGGGTGGATGGGACTGAAGCTTTCTTT
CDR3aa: CASSTGVDGTEAFF

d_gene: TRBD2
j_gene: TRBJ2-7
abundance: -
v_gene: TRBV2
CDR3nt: TGTGCCAGCAGTGCGAGTGTAGCGGGGGGTTACGAGCAGTACTTC
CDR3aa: CASSASVAGGYEQYF

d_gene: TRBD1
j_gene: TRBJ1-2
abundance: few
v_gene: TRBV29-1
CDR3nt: TGCAGCGGGACACAGGGGGACTATGGCTACACCTTC
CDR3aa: CSGTQGDYGYTF

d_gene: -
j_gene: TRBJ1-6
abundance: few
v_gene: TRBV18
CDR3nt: TGTGCCAGCTCACTACAGAATTCACCCCTCCACTTT
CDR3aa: CASSLQNSPLHF

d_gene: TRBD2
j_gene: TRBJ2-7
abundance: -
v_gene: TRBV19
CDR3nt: TGTGCCACCCGGGACCGACGCGGTAGCGGGGTGTACGAGCAGTACTTC
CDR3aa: CATRDRRGSGVYEQYF

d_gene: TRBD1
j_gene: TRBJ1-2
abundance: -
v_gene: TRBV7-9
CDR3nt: TGTGCCAGCAGCTTAGCTGCGGACAGGCCCTCCTATGGCTACACCTTC
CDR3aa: CASSLAADRPSYGYTF

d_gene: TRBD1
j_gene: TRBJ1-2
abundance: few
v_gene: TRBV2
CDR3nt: TGTGCCAGCAGTGAAGGGCAGGGGGGCAACTATGGCTACACCTTC
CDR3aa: CASSEGQGGNYGYTF

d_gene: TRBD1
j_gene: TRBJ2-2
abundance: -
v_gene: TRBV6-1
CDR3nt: TGTGCCAGCACCACGACAGGGTCCAACACCGGGGAGCTGTTTTTT
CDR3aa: CASTTTGSNTGELFF

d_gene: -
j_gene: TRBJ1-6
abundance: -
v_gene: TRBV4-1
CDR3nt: TGCGCCAGCAGCCAAGATCGGGATGGCAGGGGTACACCCCTCCACTTT
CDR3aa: CASSQDRDGRGTPLHF